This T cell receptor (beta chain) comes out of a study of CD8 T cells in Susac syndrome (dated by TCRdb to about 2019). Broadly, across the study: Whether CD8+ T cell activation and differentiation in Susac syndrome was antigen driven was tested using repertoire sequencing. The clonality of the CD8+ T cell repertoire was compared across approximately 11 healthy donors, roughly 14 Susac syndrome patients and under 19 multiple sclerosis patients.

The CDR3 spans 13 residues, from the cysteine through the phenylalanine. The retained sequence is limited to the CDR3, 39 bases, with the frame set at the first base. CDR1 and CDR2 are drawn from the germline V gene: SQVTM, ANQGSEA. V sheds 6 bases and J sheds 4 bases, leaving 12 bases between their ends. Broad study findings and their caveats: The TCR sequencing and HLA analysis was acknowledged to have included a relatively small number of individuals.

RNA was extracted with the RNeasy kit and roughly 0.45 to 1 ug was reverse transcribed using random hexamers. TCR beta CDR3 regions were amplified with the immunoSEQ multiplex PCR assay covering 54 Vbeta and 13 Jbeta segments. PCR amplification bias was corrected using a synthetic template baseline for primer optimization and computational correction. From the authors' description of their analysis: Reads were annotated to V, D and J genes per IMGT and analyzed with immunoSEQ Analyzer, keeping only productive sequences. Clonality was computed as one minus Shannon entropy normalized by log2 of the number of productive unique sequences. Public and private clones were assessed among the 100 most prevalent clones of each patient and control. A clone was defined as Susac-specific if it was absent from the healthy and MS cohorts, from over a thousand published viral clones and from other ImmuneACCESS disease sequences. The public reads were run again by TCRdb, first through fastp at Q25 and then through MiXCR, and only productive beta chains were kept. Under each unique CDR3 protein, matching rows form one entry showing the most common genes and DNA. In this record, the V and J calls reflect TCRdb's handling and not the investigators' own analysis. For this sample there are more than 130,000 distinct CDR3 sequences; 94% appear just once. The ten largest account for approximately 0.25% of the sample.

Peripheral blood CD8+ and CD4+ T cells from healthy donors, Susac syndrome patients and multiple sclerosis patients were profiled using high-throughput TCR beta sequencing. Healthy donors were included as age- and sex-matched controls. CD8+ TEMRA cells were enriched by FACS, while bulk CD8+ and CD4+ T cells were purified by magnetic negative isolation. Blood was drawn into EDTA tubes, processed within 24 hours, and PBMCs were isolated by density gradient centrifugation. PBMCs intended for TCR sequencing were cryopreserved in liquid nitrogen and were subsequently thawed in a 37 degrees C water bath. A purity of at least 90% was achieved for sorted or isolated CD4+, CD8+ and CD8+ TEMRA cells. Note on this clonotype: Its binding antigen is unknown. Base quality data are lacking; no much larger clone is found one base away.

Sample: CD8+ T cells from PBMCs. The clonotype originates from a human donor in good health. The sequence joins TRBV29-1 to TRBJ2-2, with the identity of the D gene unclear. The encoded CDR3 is CSVHQVGTGELFF. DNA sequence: TGCAGCGTACATCAAGTCGGCACCGGGGAGCTGTTTTTT.